The rows below give T cell receptor beta chains drawn from one sample of a study of spatial heterogeneity in lung cancer. TCRdb re-analysed the 5' RACE reads in MiXCR, keeping a single row per CDR3 protein. Of under 150,000 distinct CDR3 sequences listed, under 14% are singletons. Sequenced material: PBMCs, taken at follow-up. These receptors were taken from a female donor with early-stage non-small cell lung cancer. The CDR3 runs from the conserved cysteine through the conserved F or W. Fields, in order: clone size, V gene, J gene, D gene, CDR3 protein, CDR3 DNA. D genes are given only for firm matches. Some rows mark clone size as missing; the rest say once, few, many or name a class of expanded clone.

>many|TRBV24-1|TRBJ2-1|TRBD2
CATSDPRTSINEQFF
TGTGCCACCAGTGACCCTCGGACTAGTATCAATGAGCAGTTCTTC
>few|TRBV24-1|TRBJ2-5|NA
CATSEARGGETQYF
TGTGCCACCAGTGAGGCAAGGGGGGGAGAGACCCAGTACTTC
>many|TRBV19|TRBJ2-3|TRBD2
CASSLGTSGASTDTQYF
TGTGCCAGTAGCCTTGGGACTAGCGGGGCTAGCACAGATACGCAGTATTTT
>many|TRBV29-1|TRBJ2-7|NA
CSVVGERGGYEQYF
TGCAGCGTTGTAGGGGAGAGAGGAGGTTACGAGCAGTACTTC
>few|TRBV4-2|TRBJ2-3|TRBD1
CASSQLGQGADTQYF
TGTGCCAGCAGCCAGTTGGGACAGGGGGCAGATACGCAGTATTTT
>many|TRBV28|TRBJ2-2|NA
CASNSWDSPFTGELFF
TGTGCCAGCAACTCTTGGGACTCGCCTTTCACCGGGGAGCTGTTTTTT
>NA|TRBV7-2|TRBJ2-3|TRBD2
CASSLRTSGSSRDTQYF
TGTGCCAGCAGCTTAAGGACTAGCGGGAGTTCTAGAGATACGCAGTATTTT
>many|TRBV29-1|TRBJ1-1|NA
CSVRGRGNTEAFF
TGCAGCGTTAGAGGACGGGGGAACACTGAAGCTTTCTTT
>NA|TRBV9|TRBJ2-7|NA
CASSRGLDEQYF
TGTGCCAGCAGCAGAGGACTTGACGAGCAGTACTTC
>many|TRBV29-1|TRBJ2-5|NA
CSVKRDFSNYQETQYF
TGCAGCGTCAAAAGGGACTTTTCCAACTACCAAGAGACCCAGTACTTC
>many|TRBV27|TRBJ2-3|TRBD2
CASSAPFSGGSDTQYF
TGTGCCAGCAGTGCTCCTTTTTCGGGAGGGTCGGATACGCAGTATTTT
>NA|TRBV4-2|TRBJ1-3|NA
CASSQGGRGRLNTIYF
TGTGCCAGCAGCCAAGGTGGGAGGGGCCGTCTAAACACCATATATTTT
>few|TRBV19|TRBJ2-1|NA
CASSIGVAYNEQFF
TGTGCCAGTAGTATCGGGGTCGCCTACAATGAGCAGTTCTTC
>NA|TRBV6-2/TRBV6-3|TRBJ2-2|NA
CASSNNRETGELFF
TGTGCCAGCAGTAACAACAGGGAAACCGGGGAGCTGTTTTTT
>NA|TRBV29-1|TRBJ2-1|TRBD2
CSVEVGLAGVGEQFF
TGCAGCGTTGAAGTTGGACTAGCGGGAGTCGGTGAGCAGTTCTTC
>many|TRBV2|TRBJ1-2|NA
CASSRQSITYGYTF
TGTGCCAGCAGTCGACAATCTATAACCTATGGCTACACCTTC
>NA|TRBV5-1|TRBJ1-2|TRBD1
CASSIRTGASYGYTF
TGCGCCAGCAGCATCAGGACAGGGGCCAGTTATGGCTACACCTTC
>NA|TRBV14|TRBJ2-1|NA
CASSHSNKGGNEQFF
TGTGCCAGCAGCCATAGCAACAAAGGGGGCAATGAGCAGTTCTTC
>many|TRBV20-1|TRBJ1-1|TRBD1
CSATSSATGQNTEAFF
TGCAGTGCTACCTCCTCCGCGACAGGGCAGAACACTGAAGCTTTCTTT
>few|TRBV10-3|TRBJ2-1|TRBD2
CAISHPGLAGSSYNEQFF
TGTGCCATCAGTCATCCGGGACTAGCGGGATCCTCCTACAATGAGCAGTTCTTC
>many|TRBV5-1|TRBJ1-2|TRBD1
CASSLSVDRDPYGYTF
TGCGCCAGCAGCTTGAGCGTGGACAGGGACCCCTATGGCTACACCTTC
>many|TRBV29-1|TRBJ1-2|TRBD1
CSVDPGQGGFRGYTF
TGCAGCGTAGATCCGGGACAGGGCGGCTTTCGAGGCTACACCTTC
>few|TRBV7-3|TRBJ2-5|TRBD1
CASSRTGTEEETQYF
TGTGCCAGCAGCCGAACCGGGACAGAAGAAGAGACCCAGTACTTC
>NA|TRBV11-2|TRBJ2-5|TRBD2
CASSFGLAGARETQYF
TGTGCCAGCAGTTTTGGACTAGCGGGGGCCAGAGAGACCCAGTACTTC